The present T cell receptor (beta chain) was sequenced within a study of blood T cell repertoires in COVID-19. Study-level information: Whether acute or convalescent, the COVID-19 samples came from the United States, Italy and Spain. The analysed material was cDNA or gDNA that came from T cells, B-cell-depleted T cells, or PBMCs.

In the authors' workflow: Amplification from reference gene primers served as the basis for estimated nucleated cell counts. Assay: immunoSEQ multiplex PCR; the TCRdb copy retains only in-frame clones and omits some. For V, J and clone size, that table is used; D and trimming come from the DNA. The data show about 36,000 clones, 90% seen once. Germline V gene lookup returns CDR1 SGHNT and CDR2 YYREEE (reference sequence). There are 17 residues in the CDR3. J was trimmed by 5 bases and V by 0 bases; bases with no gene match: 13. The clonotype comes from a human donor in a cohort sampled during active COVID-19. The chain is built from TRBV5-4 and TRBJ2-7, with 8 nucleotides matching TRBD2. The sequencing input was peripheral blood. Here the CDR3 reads CASSLDAVGAGVNEQYF. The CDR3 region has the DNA TGTGCCAGCAGCTTGGACGCCGTAGGAGCGGGAGTAAACGAGCAGTACTTC.